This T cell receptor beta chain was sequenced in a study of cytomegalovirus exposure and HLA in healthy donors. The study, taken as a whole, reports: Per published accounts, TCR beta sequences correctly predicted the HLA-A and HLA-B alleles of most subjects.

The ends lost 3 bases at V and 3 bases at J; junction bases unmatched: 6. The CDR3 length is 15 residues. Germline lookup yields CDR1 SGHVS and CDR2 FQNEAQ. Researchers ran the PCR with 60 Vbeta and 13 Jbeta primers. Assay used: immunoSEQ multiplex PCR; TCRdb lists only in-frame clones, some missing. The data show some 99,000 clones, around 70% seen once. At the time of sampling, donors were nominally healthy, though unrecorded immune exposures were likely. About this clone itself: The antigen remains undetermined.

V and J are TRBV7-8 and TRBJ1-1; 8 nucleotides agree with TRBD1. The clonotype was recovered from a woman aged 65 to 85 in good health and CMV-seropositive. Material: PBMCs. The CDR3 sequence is CASSLGTGIYTEAFF. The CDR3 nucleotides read TGTGCCAGCAGCTTGGGGACAGGCATCTACACTGAAGCTTTCTTT.